The clone carrying this TCR beta chain was seen only once. Its antigen is unidentified. Assay used: immunoSEQ multiplex PCR; TCRdb lists only in-frame clones, some missing. The sample lists roughly 24,000 clones, around 90% occurring once. Per germline, CDR1 LGHNA and CDR2 YNFKEQ. Trimming cost V 4 bases and J 4 bases; bases outside gene matches: 3. The CDR3 runs to 15 residues. These data belong to a study of T cell responses to AZD1222 COVID-19 vaccine. Study-level points and caveats: White British donors predominated, females outnumbered males, and clonal diversity was possibly underestimated. Just a handful of AZD1222 recipients were seropositive at baseline.

The origin of this receptor is an adult who received the AZD1222 COVID-19 vaccine. The specimen comprised peripheral blood, sampled 28 days after the second AZD1222 dose. This rearrangement joins TRBV4-2 to TRBJ2-2, with TRBD1 matching 10 bases. CDR3 loop: CASSPGTGVTGELFF. In DNA form, the CDR3 reads TGTGCCAGCAGCCCGGGGACAGGGGTCACCGGGGAGCTGTTTTTT.